The 31 T cell receptor beta chains in this list originate from one sample, sequenced in a study of cytotoxic CD8 clonotypes in ibrutinib-treated CLL. Method: immunoSEQ multiplex PCR; TCRdb's copy keeps in-frame clones and lacks some. This sample yields approximately 190,000 clones, of which about 75% are seen a single time; approximately 5.9% belongs to the top ten. The specimen was PBMCs, collected after 12 months of ibrutinib treatment. These receptors all come from a human donor with chronic lymphocytic leukemia.

Comments on this clone: Germline is not matched at one junction end, which may reflect a read error. The chain has TRBV6-5 and TRBJ1-3; no definite D call. The germline V gene encodes CDR1 MNHEY and CDR2 SVGAGI. The CDR3 is made up of 13 amino acids. CDR3 nucleotides: TGTGCCAGCAGTTCCTCCGCGGGGAGGTTTCGAGATTTT. As protein: CASSSSAGRFRDF.

With respect to this clone: A junction end diverges from the germline sequence, so it may reflect a read error. The rearrangement joins TRBV13 to TRBJ1-2; 7 bases align to TRBD1. The CDR3 runs 15 residues. Per the germline V gene, CDR1 is PRHDT and CDR2 is FYEKMQ (reference sequence). CDR3 nucleotides: TGTGCCAGCAGCCCACAACAGGGGTTGTACTATGGCTGCACCTTC. Encoded protein: CASSPQQGLYYGCTF.

This clone rates as medium-sized. The J gene is TRBJ2-5, the V gene TRBV6-1, with unresolved D. This CDR3 has 14 residues. Trimming cost V 4 bases and J 4 bases, with 13 bases left between them. Germline values: CDR1 MNHNS, CDR2 SASEGT. CDR3 amino acids: CASSVVVVGETQYF. CDR3 DNA: TGTGCCAGCAGTGTAGTTGTCGTGGGAGAGACCCAGTACTTC.

This chain connects TRBV18 to TRBJ2-3; D remains ambiguous. Germline CDR1 KGHSH, CDR2 LQKENI. With 1 base removed from V and 2 bases from J, the gap between germline ends came to 10 bases. This CDR3 spans 15 amino acids. This CDR3 reads CASSPLTGYTDTQYF. CDR3 sequence (DNA): TGTGCCAGCTCACCACTTACGGGTTACACAGATACGCAGTATTTT.

The chain uses TRBV10-2 and TRBJ1-2; D is ambiguous. Trimming left V 4 bases short and J 3 bases short, with 9 bases between. CDR3 length: 13 residues. Germline assignment: CDR1 WSHSY and CDR2 SAAADI. The CDR3 DNA sequence: TGCGCCAGCAGTGGGCAAGGTGACTATGGCTACACCTTC. This translates into CASSGQGDYGYTF.

The chain joins TRBV6-1 to TRBJ2-7, with 9 bases matching TRBD2. Germline trimming cut 6 bases from V and 6 bases from J; bases unmatched to any gene: 9. CDR3 size: 14 residues. Germline CDR1 and CDR2: MNHNS and SASEGT. CDR3 residues: CASRLAGEAFEQYF. The CDR3 nucleotides are TGTGCCAGCAGATTAGCGGGAGAGGCATTCGAGCAGTACTTC.

The chain employs TRBV27 and TRBJ1-5; D is ambiguous. The V gene lost 3 bases and the J gene lost 0 bases, with 9 bases spanning the gap. Germline V gene data show CDR1 as MNHEY and CDR2 as SMNVEV (reference sequence). This CDR3 contains 15 residues. This chain's CDR3 is CASSFRENSNQPQHF. The CDR3 bases are TGTGCCAGCAGTTTTCGAGAAAATAGCAATCAGCCCCAGCATTTT.

The chain carries TRBV9 and TRBJ1-3, with a weak D call TRBD1 (5 bases). Trimming cost V 0 bases and J 3 bases, with 13 bases left between them. Germline values: CDR1 SGDLS, CDR2 YYNGEE. This CDR3 comprises 16 residues. CDR3 nucleotides: TGTGCCAGCAGCGTAGAACCAGGGTTGGTTGGAAACACCATATATTTT. Its protein product is CASSVEPGLVGNTIYF.

This chain joins TRBV11-2 and TRBJ2-1; TRBD2 matches 7 bases. J gave up 1 base and V 6 bases, and 9 bases lay outside the gene matches. Germline V CDR1 and CDR2: SGHAT, FQNNGV. The CDR3 extends over 16 amino acids. Here the CDR3 DNA reads TGTGCCAGCAGTCCCTCACTAGCGCCGTCCTACAATGAGCAGTTCTTC. It encodes CASSPSLAPSYNEQFF.

V gene TRBV29-1 combines with J gene TRBJ2-1; D is ambiguous. CDR1 is SQVTM and CDR2 is ANQGSEA in the germline V gene. The V end was cut by 5 bases, the J end by 8 bases, with 10 bases between. This CDR3 contains 11 residues. For the CDR3, the DNA is TGCAGCGTTACCGATCTGTATGAGCAGTTCTTC. Amino acid sequence: CSVTDLYEQFF.

This chain links TRBV30 with TRBJ1-5; D may be TRBD1 (5 bases). V was trimmed by 1 base and J by 6 bases, leaving 13 bases between them. Germline V lookup: CDR1 GTSNPN, CDR2 SVGIG (reference sequence). This CDR3 contains 14 residues. CDR3 in DNA: TGTGCCTGGAGTGCGACAGCCATTCGTCAGCCCCAGCATTTT. It yields the protein CAWSATAIRQPQHF.

In its sample, this clone was seen a few times. This chain links TRBV25-1 with TRBJ1-2; D remains ambiguous. The CDR3 length is 12 residues. V was pared by 4 bases and J by 1 base, with 4 bases between. CDR1 is MGHDK and CDR2 is SYGVNS in the germline V gene. CDR3 amino acids: CASSVDNYGYTF. CDR3 coding DNA: TGTGCCAGCAGTGTCGATAACTATGGCTACACCTTC.

This clone was counted once. The rearrangement links TRBV21-1 to TRBJ1-1; the DNA was not compared with TRBD1, the D call given in the table. TRBV21-1 is a documented pseudogene. The CDR3 is 16 residues long. CDR3 region: CASNGGGRIMNTEAFF. In DNA, the CDR3 is TGTGCCAGCAACGGAGGGGGCAGAATTATGAACACTGAAGCTTTCTTT.

This clone was seen a handful of times. V is TRBV19 and J is TRBJ1-1; D is possibly TRBD1 (6 bases). The V end lost 5 bases, the J end lost 1 base, and 14 bases lay between the germline ends. Germline loops: CDR1 LNHDA, CDR2 SQIVND (reference sequence). This CDR3 spans 15 amino acids. CDR3 in amino acids: CASSWTGAGNTEAFF. In DNA form, the CDR3 reads TGTGCCAGTAGTTGGACGGGGGCCGGGAACACTGAAGCTTTCTTT.

The chain combines TRBV30 with TRBJ1-3; no firm D call. Looked up from germline, CDR1 is GTSNPN and CDR2 is SVGIG (reference sequence). The CDR3 length is 14 residues. Trimming left V 1 base short and J 2 bases short, with 9 bases between. The CDR3 is CAWSGIFAGNTIYF. The CDR3 DNA reads TGTGCCTGGAGTGGTATCTTCGCTGGAAACACCATATATTTT.

A few counts support this clone. The chain uses TRBV7-9 and TRBJ2-6, with D tentatively TRBD1 (6 bases). The CDR3 sequence is 15 residues long. CDR1 is SEHNR and CDR2 is FQNEAQ in the germline V gene (reference sequence). Trimming left V 5 bases short and J 0 bases short, with 8 bases between. DNA for the CDR3: TGTGCCAGCAGCATACAGGGCTCTGGGGCCAACGTCCTGACTTTC. Amino acid sequence: CASSIQGSGANVLTF.

The rearrangement joins TRBV30 to TRBJ1-1, with TRBD1 as a possible D gene (6 bases). CDR1 is GTSNPN and CDR2 is SVGIG in the germline V gene (reference sequence). The CDR3 sequence is 17 residues long. V was trimmed by 0 bases and J by 2 bases, leaving 19 bases between them. In DNA form, the CDR3 reads TGTGCCTGGAGTGTACCCAGTGCGGGGGGCCGAAACACTGAAGCTTTCTTT. It specifies CAWSVPSAGGRNTEAFF.

This clone was seen only a few times. The chain joins TRBV27 to TRBJ1-5; 8 nucleotides align to TRBD1. CDR3 length: 15 amino acids. With V trimmed by 6 bases and J by 7 bases, 11 bases remained unmatched. Germline assignment: CDR1 MNHEY and CDR2 SMNVEV (reference sequence). CDR3 loop: CASSLTGEFYQPQHF. The CDR3 DNA reads TGTGCCAGCAGCCTGACAGGGGAATTTTACCAGCCCCAGCATTTT.

This clone was detected a few times. The gene calls are TRBV20-1 and TRBJ2-7; D is undetermined. V was trimmed by 5 bases and J by 12 bases, leaving 17 bases between them. The CDR3 has 11 amino acids. Germline lookup yields CDR1 DFQATT and CDR2 SNEGSKA (reference sequence). CDR3 nucleotides: TGCAGTGCTCTCTATGGGGTTCTTTCGTACTTC. Its translation: CSALYGVLSYF.

This clone was found a few times. The genes are TRBV12-5 and TRBJ2-5; 9 bases agree with TRBD2. This CDR3 has 13 residues. With V trimmed by 9 bases and J by 3 bases, 5 bases remained unmatched. Germline V gene lookup returns CDR1 LGHNT and CDR2 FRNRAP. The CDR3 region is CARGRTSEETQYF. CDR3 in DNA: TGTGCTAGGGGACGGACTAGCGAAGAGACCCAGTACTTC.

V usage is TRBV30 and J usage is TRBJ2-1; 12 nucleotides agree with TRBD2. The CDR3 extends over 15 amino acids. V shed 1 base, J shed 5 bases, and the junction held 3 bases outside the gene matches. CDR1 is GTSNPN, CDR2 SVGIG, per germline (reference sequence). The CDR3 DNA is TGTGCCTGGAGTGCGACTAGCGGGAGAAACAATGAGCAGTTCTTC. Protein: CAWSATSGRNNEQFF.

The chain has TRBV6-5 and TRBJ1-5; D is uncertain. The germline V gene encodes CDR1 MNHEY and CDR2 SVGAGI. V dropped 8 bases and J dropped 5 bases, with 13 bases sitting between them. The CDR3 spans 13 residues. The DNA for the CDR3 is TGTGCCAGCGGCCCGTATGGTGATCAGCCCCAGCATTTT. The encoded protein is CASGPYGDQPQHF.

The chain joins TRBV5-1 to TRBJ2-7; 12 positions match TRBD2. The CDR3 has 14 residues. In germline, CDR1 is SGHRS, CDR2 YFSETQ. Germline trimming cut 4 bases from V and 5 bases from J; bases unmatched to any gene: 4. CDR3 loop: CASSALAGGDEQYF. DNA of the CDR3: TGCGCCAGCAGCGCACTAGCGGGAGGTGACGAGCAGTACTTC.

The chain joins TRBV30 to TRBJ2-6, with TRBD1 as a possible D gene (6 bases). Germline lookup yields CDR1 GTSNPN and CDR2 SVGIG (reference sequence). The V end was cut by 2 bases, the J end by 1 base, with 15 bases between. The CDR3 totals 17 residues. CDR3 loop: CAWSRTALQSGANVLTF. The CDR3 DNA reads as TGTGCCTGGAGTAGGACAGCTCTCCAATCTGGGGCCAACGTCCTGACTTTC.

The chain joins TRBV5-1 to TRBJ1-5; 9 nucleotides agree with TRBD1. Germline V gives CDR1 SGHRS, CDR2 YFSETQ. V was pared by 3 bases and J by 3 bases, with 4 bases of the junction left unmatched. This CDR3 is 15 amino acids long. CDR3 DNA sequence: TGCGCCAGCAGCTCGGGACAGGGCCTCAATCAGCCCCAGCATTTT. Its translation is CASSSGQGLNQPQHF.

The chain links TRBV4-1 to TRBJ2-5, with 7 bases aligning to TRBD1. With 5 bases clipped from V and 5 bases from J, the junction kept 20 bases outside the gene matches. This CDR3 has 18 residues. Looked up from germline, CDR1 is MGHRA and CDR2 is YSYEKL. The CDR3, as DNA: TGCGCCAGCAGCGACCTATCTGGGACAGCTACCTCGGAGGAGACCCAGTACTTC. Its translation is CASSDLSGTATSEETQYF.

This sequence joins TRBV5-1 and TRBJ1-1, with 8 bases matching TRBD1. This CDR3 spans 15 amino acids. Germline CDR1 SGHRS, CDR2 YFSETQ. V lost 4 bases, J lost 4 bases, and 9 bases stayed unmatched. The CDR3 DNA reads TGCGCCAGCAGCCAAATCCCAGGGGGCATCACTGAAGCTTTCTTT. This gives the protein CASSQIPGGITEAFF.

This chain joins TRBV7-9 and TRBJ2-7; 10 nucleotides align to TRBD1. The V gene end was trimmed by 5 bases and the J gene end by 7 bases; junction bases not matched to a gene: 5. Germline V CDR1 and CDR2: SEHNR, FQNEAQ (reference sequence). The CDR3 consists of 13 residues. CDR3 loop: CASSRQGAWEQYF. The CDR3 DNA reads as TGTGCCAGCAGCAGACAGGGGGCGTGGGAGCAGTACTTC.

The rearrangement uses TRBV6-5 and TRBJ1-6; tentative D call: TRBD1 (5 bases). V dropped 7 bases and J dropped 7 bases, with 17 bases sitting between them. The CDR3 loop spans 15 amino acids. The V gene's germline CDR1 is MNHEY and CDR2 SVGAGI. CDR3 amino acids: CASTPKYRGNSPLHF. CDR3 nucleotides: TGTGCCAGCACCCCCAAATATAGGGGCAATTCACCCCTCCACTTT.

This clone is a singleton in its sample. The CDR3 DNA is TGTGCCACCAGCAGTCACGGGCCTCGGGCAGGGGGCTATGGCTACACCTTC. Translation gives CATSSHGPRAGGYGYTF. The chain is built from TRBV15 and TRBJ1-2, with 7 positions matching TRBD1. J was trimmed by 4 bases and V by 3 bases; bases with no gene match: 14. The CDR3 runs 17 residues. Germline CDR1 reads LNHNV; CDR2 reads YYDKDF (reference sequence).

Only a few counts were recorded for this clone. The V call is TRBV18, the J call TRBJ1-1, with 12 nucleotides matching TRBD1. This CDR3 region has 14 residues. Germline CDR1 is KGHSH and CDR2 is LQKENI. J was trimmed by 11 bases and V by 1 base; bases with no gene match: 5. CDR3 protein: CASSPQGQGARAFF. Written as DNA, the CDR3 is TGTGCCAGCTCACCACAGGGACAGGGGGCGAGGGCTTTCTTT.